The T cell receptor (beta chain) described here comes from a study of response to subunit inactivated influenza vaccine. General observations from the study: After each seasonal influenza vaccination, few new T cells are recruited, the authors suggested.

V lost 6 bases and J lost 4, with 15 bases in between. The CDR3 runs 15 residues. CDR1 is ENHRY, CDR2 SYGVKD, per germline. TCRdb passed the RT-PCR reads through MiXCR, listing each CDR3 protein once. The sample has about 480,000 distinct CDR3 sequences, over 10% seen once. This clonotype has more than one count but fewer than ten. The antigen is not known. This sequence was found in a man in his fifties who received an inactivated influenza vaccine. The material was PBMCs from blood, obtained more than 35 days after vaccination. V is TRBV10-3 and J is TRBJ1-4, with TRBD1 as a possible D gene (5 bases). The CDR3 sequence: CAIRPAGGSNEKLFF. The CDR3, as DNA: TGTGCCATCAGACCCGCTGGGGGTAGTAATGAAAAACTGTTTTTT.